This T cell receptor (beta chain) came from a study of CD8 T cells in ankylosing spondylitis. This clonotype was recorded a few times. Its antigen is undetermined. TCRdb used MiXCR to reprocess the 5' RACE reads, holding one entry per CDR3 protein. The sample holds approximately 350,000 distinct CDR3 sequences; over 12% are singletons and the top ten take about 1%. Trimming took 4 bases from V and 2 from J, leaving 13 bases between them. In germline, CDR1 is SGHTA, CDR2 FQGNSA. This CDR3 has 15 residues. Findings and caveats of the study: Significant enrichment of disease-linked clones was reportedly seen in matched ankylosing spondylitis synovial fluid.

Sequences were obtained from blood, either unsorted or a sorted T cell fraction (not recorded which). The clonotype originates from a male donor with ankylosing spondylitis or in good health (not recorded which). The V gene is TRBV7-2, the J gene TRBJ2-3, with D possibly being TRBD2 (5 bases). CDR3 sequence: CASSSEGRATDTQYF. The CDR3, as DNA: TGTGCCAGCAGCTCAGAGGGTAGAGCCACAGATACGCAGTATTTT.